The rows below give T cell receptor beta chains drawn from one sample of a study of blood T cells in healthy people across ages. TCRdb itself ran the 5' RACE reads through MiXCR, one entry per CDR3 protein. The sample includes hundreds of thousands of distinct CDR3 sequences, about 30% of them seen just once. The sample taken for sequencing was blood. These receptors all stem from a woman of 80 years or more in good health. Each CDR3 is given with its conserved first and last residue. D genes are given only for firm matches.

16	TRBV12-5	NA	CASGSSRVPGANVLTF
16	TRBV7-8	NA	CASSLLWGSAYNEQFF
13	TRBV6-6	NA	CASSYTRMDTQYF
13	TRBV20-1	TRBD2	CSARRRGGNEQFF
16	TRBV19	TRBD1	CASSSSDRERNTEAFF
16	TRBV5-1	TRBD2	CASSLEGGGYQETQYF
10	TRBV28	NA	CASRAEKLFF
15	TRBV2	NA	CASSEGTVAKNIQYF
14	TRBV30	TRBD2	CAWSVIAGQETQYF
14	TRBV12-3/TRBV12-4	TRBD2	CASSLAGGIHEQFF
12	TRBV10-3	NA	CAISREGVEQYF
12	TRBV6-2/TRBV6-3	NA	CASSTLVDTQYF
15	TRBV6-5	NA	CASSDSDRFIDTQYF
13	TRBV20-1	TRBD1	CSARWGQGVGAFF
16	TRBV7-9	NA	CASSLRSGARNSPLHF
13	TRBV7-2	TRBD2	CASSLEGLAEVYF
13	TRBV20-1	NA	CSARRLAQTTQYF
13	TRBV29-1	NA	CSVGARATDTQYF
16	TRBV20-1	TRBD2	CSASLSLGGITDTQYF
12	TRBV3-1	NA	CASSQAGDEAFF
14	TRBV15	NA	CATSRGGDNSPLHF
11	TRBV12-3/TRBV12-4	NA	CASTSDGGYTF
14	TRBV20-1	TRBD2	CSAREAGRSYEQYF
15	TRBV6-5	NA	CASSYWSTGRETQYF
16	TRBV20-1	NA	CSARAGRDGFGDTQYF
14	TRBV6-1	NA	CASSGAPGNSPLHF
15	TRBV5-5	TRBD1	CASSMGQGPRYEQYF
12	TRBV7-2	NA	CASSRGCGEQFF
17	TRBV5-6	TRBD1	CASSLIAGTGANNEQFF
15	TRBV5-1	NA	CASSFGELVSTEAFF
12	TRBV29-1	NA	CSGWTVNTEAFF
15	TRBV30	TRBD1	CAWSGQAPSGNTIYF
13	TRBV12-3/TRBV12-4	NA	CASRLHSNQPQHF
15	TRBV7-2	NA	CASSRGGMANQPQHF
15	TRBV6-2/TRBV6-3	NA	CASSLERGSKQPQHF
13	TRBV7-2	TRBD1	CASSEGAYYGYTF
14	TRBV7-2	NA	CASSLGADNYGYTF
14	TRBV10-2	TRBD1	CASSDSGQGYEQYF